The present entry profiles one T cell receptor (beta chain) with its context. Its target is unknown. Measured with immunoSEQ multiplex PCR; TCRdb has only the in-frame clones, and not every one. The sample holds about 90,000 clones, about 86% seen once. The ends lost 1 base at V and 4 bases at J; junction bases unmatched: 2. There are 15 residues in the CDR3. Germline V lookup: CDR1 SGHRS, CDR2 YFSETQ. This entry belongs to a study of T cell responses to AZD1222 COVID-19 vaccine. Study results and limitations: Only after the peak T cell response were repertoires sampled. Just a handful of people given AZD1222 tested seropositive at baseline. Among spike-specific TCRs, nearly half reportedly target unmutated variant regions. CD4 TCRs covered the whole spike, strongest at regions 160-218 and 743-854.

This TCR was recovered from an adult in good health. This material consisted of peripheral blood, taken on day 0 of MenACWY control vaccination. The chain carries TRBV5-1 and TRBJ2-1; TRBD1 aligns across 10 bases. The CDR3 DNA reads as TGCGCCAGCAGCTTGCCGGGACAGGGGTACAATGAGCAGTTCTTC. This translates into CASSLPGQGYNEQFF.